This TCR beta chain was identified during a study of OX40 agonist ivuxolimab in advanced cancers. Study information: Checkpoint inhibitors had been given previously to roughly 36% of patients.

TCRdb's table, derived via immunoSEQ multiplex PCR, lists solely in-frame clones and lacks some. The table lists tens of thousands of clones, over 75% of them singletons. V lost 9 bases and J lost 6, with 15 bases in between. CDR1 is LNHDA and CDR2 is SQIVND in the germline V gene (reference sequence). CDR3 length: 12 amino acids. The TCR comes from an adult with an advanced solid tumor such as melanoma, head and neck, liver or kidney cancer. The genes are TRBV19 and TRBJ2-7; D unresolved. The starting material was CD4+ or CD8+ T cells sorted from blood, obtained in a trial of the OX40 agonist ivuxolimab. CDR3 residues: CASAGSSAEQYF. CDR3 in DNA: TGTGCCAGCGCCGGCTCTAGTGCCGAGCAGTACTTC.